Below, 27 T cell receptor beta chains from the same sample are listed, as sequenced in a study of cytomegalovirus exposure and HLA in healthy donors. The PCR was carried out with 60 Vbeta primers and 13 Jbeta primers. Sequencing was performed with immunoSEQ multiplex PCR; in TCRdb, only in-frame clones are kept and a portion is missing. This table holds 160,000 or so clones, over 70% found once. The sample was PBMCs. Receptors originate from a woman in her 40s in good health and CMV-seropositive.

The gene calls are TRBV6-1 and TRBJ2-6; 11 bases are a match to TRBD1. From germline, CDR1 is MNHNS and CDR2 SASEGT. The CDR3 is 17 residues long. Trimming removed 3 bases from V and 1 base from J; junction bases left unmatched: 2. The CDR3 coding sequence is TGTGCCAGCAGTGAGGGACAGGGGGTGTCTGGGGCCAACGTCCTGACTTTC. Its protein product is CASSEGQGVSGANVLTF.

The V and J genes are TRBV30 and TRBJ1-4; TRBD1 aligns across 10 bases. The CDR3 length is 16 residues. Trimming cost V 3 bases and J 7 bases; bases outside gene matches: 11. Germline loops: CDR1 GTSNPN, CDR2 SVGIG (reference sequence). The CDR3 spells CAWSHGTGTGAEKLFF. DNA of the CDR3: TGTGCCTGGAGCCATGGGACCGGGACAGGGGCTGAAAAACTGTTTTTT.

J is TRBJ1-1 and V is TRBV27; TRBD1 aligns across 7 bases. Trimming took 3 bases from V and 5 from J; bases not matched to a gene: 6. CDR3 length: 14 amino acids. Per the germline V gene, CDR1 is MNHEY and CDR2 is SMNVEV (reference sequence). The chain's CDR3 is CASSLGRGRTEAFF. DNA of the CDR3: TGTGCCAGCAGTTTGGGAAGGGGGCGAACTGAAGCTTTCTTT.

J is TRBJ1-5 and V is TRBV14; D not resolved. This CDR3 is 15 amino acids long. V was pared by 0 bases and J by 2 bases, with 8 bases between. Germline CDR1 SGHDN, CDR2 FVKESK. CDR3 sequence reads: CASSQERTGNQPQHF. As DNA, the CDR3 is TGTGCCAGCAGCCAAGAGAGAACGGGCAATCAGCCCCAGCATTTT.

J is TRBJ1-2 and V is TRBV28, with D unresolved. The CDR3 has 14 residues. Germline CDR1 is MDHEN and CDR2 is SYDVKM. V gave up 2 bases and J gave up 4 bases, with 11 bases separating them. The CDR3 DNA follows: TGTGCCAGCAGTTTAACAGATCCTACCTATGGCTACACCTTC. This gives the protein CASSLTDPTYGYTF.

J is TRBJ2-2 and V is TRBV11-3, with 7 bases matching TRBD1. The CDR3 loop spans 14 amino acids. Per the germline V gene, CDR1 is SGHNT and CDR2 is YENEEA. J gave up 7 bases and V 5 bases, and 7 bases lay outside the gene matches. This CDR3 is CASSQDRAGGELFF. The DNA of the CDR3 is TGTGCCAGCAGCCAAGACAGGGCAGGCGGGGAGCTGTTTTTT.

The chain employs TRBV19 and TRBJ1-2; 8 bases are a match to TRBD1. After removal of 6 bases from V and 8 bases from J, the junction contained 8 bases not matched to a gene. The CDR3 spans 13 residues. Germline V gene sequence: CDR1 LNHDA, CDR2 SQIVND (reference sequence). This CDR3 reads CASSADRVGGYTF. The DNA of the CDR3 is TGTGCCAGTAGCGCGGACAGGGTTGGAGGCTACACCTTC. Full variable domain (outside the CDR3, taken from reference TRBV19 and TRBJ1-2): DGGITQSPKYLFRKEGQNVTLSCEQNLNHDAMYWYRQDPGQGLRLIYYSQIVNDFQKGDIAEGYSVSREKKESFPLTVTSAQKNPTAFYLCASSADRVGGYTFGSGTRLTVV.

The genes are TRBV6-4 and TRBJ1-2; no reliable D call. V was shortened by 8 bases and J by 6 bases, with 28 bases between the two germline ends. CDR3 length: 17 amino acids. The germline V gene has CDR1 MRHNA and CDR2 SNTAGT. The CDR3 loop is CASRPPGNNGETHGYTF. The CDR3 DNA follows: TGTGCCAGCCGACCCCCGGGGAACAATGGGGAAACGCATGGCTACACCTTC.

This clone was recorded once. CDR3 residues: CACSLAGRASTGELFF. CDR3 bases: TGTGCCTGTAGCCTAGCGGGGCGGGCGAGCACCGGGGAGCTGTTTTTT. The rearrangement uses TRBV30 and TRBJ2-2, with 9 positions matching TRBD2. Germline trimming cut 6 bases from V and 4 bases from J; bases unmatched to any gene: 12. This CDR3 is built from 16 residues. Germline V gives CDR1 GTSNPN, CDR2 SVGIG (reference sequence).

The chain joins TRBV11-1 to TRBJ1-1; a possible D gene is TRBD1 (5 bases). This CDR3 region has 13 residues. V lost 3 bases and J 4 bases, leaving 9 bases between the germline ends. CDR1 and CDR2 (germline): SGHAT, FQDESV (reference sequence). This chain's CDR3 is CASSLYRLTEAFF. DNA of the CDR3: TGTGCCAGCAGCTTGTACAGGCTCACTGAAGCTTTCTTT.

The chain is built from TRBV6-6 and TRBJ1-1; D is unresolved. CDR3 size: 12 residues. Germline-derived CDR1 and CDR2 are MNHNY and SVGAGI (reference sequence). Trimming shortened V by 4 bases and J by 6 bases, and 9 bases separated the two germline ends. CDR3 sequence reads: CASSLGVPEAFF. CDR3 DNA: TGTGCCAGCAGTTTGGGAGTCCCTGAAGCTTTCTTT.

This chain joins TRBV28 and TRBJ2-7; 9 positions agree with TRBD1. The CDR3 covers 14 residues. Trimming cost V 8 bases and J 2 bases; bases outside gene matches: 7. The germline V gene has CDR1 MDHEN and CDR2 SYDVKM. CDR3 sequence (DNA): TGTGCCAGCCGCCAGACAGGGGGTACCTACGAGCAGTACTTC. Translating it yields CASRQTGGTYEQYF.

This sequence joins TRBV25-1 and TRBJ2-3; TRBD2 agrees at 9 bases. After removal of 1 base from V and 2 bases from J, the junction contained 10 bases not matched to a gene. This CDR3 comprises 18 residues. Germline values: CDR1 MGHDK, CDR2 SYGVNS. The CDR3 sequence: CASSESAGGLRYTDTQYF. In DNA, the CDR3 is TGTGCCAGCAGTGAATCAGCGGGGGGACTCAGATACACAGATACGCAGTATTTT.

The V and J genes are TRBV19 and TRBJ1-1, with D maybe TRBD1 (6 bases). The CDR3 covers 12 residues. Between the trimmed V and J ends, which lost 5 bases and 7 bases, there was a span of 11 bases. The V gene's germline CDR1 is LNHDA and CDR2 SQIVND (reference sequence). Written as DNA, the CDR3 is TGTGCCAGTAGTGGCACAGGGAGTGAAGCTTTCTTT. Its translation: CASSGTGSEAFF.

This chain links TRBV7-9 with TRBJ2-5; tentative D call: TRBD1 (6 bases). The CDR3 runs to 12 residues. Germline V lookup: CDR1 SEHNR, CDR2 FQNEAQ (reference sequence). As DNA, the CDR3 is TGTGTCACGAAAGGGGGTCCAGAGACCCAGTACTTC. It is translated as CVTKGGPETQYF.

This clone was detected only a few times. The chain carries TRBV6-1 and TRBJ1-1; TRBD1 might be the D (5 bases). Trimming removed 0 bases at V and 1 base at J, with 30 bases between. Looked up from germline, CDR1 is MNHNS and CDR2 is SASEGT. The CDR3 totals 22 residues. As DNA, the CDR3 is TGTGCCAGCAGTGAAGCAACTCAAAGAAGGACATTGCACCAAGGCTCGAACACTGAAGCTTTCTTT. Translated: CASSEATQRRTLHQGSNTEAFF.

The chain uses TRBV19 and TRBJ1-2; 9 bases are a match to TRBD1. The germline V gene encodes CDR1 LNHDA and CDR2 SQIVND (reference sequence). V was pared by 9 bases and J by 5 bases, with 7 bases of the junction left unmatched. This CDR3 is 13 amino acids long. CDR3 DNA sequence: TGTGCCAGCCGGGACAGGGATAGGTATGGCTACACCTTC. This sequence encodes CASRDRDRYGYTF.

The V and J genes are TRBV7-2 and TRBJ2-2; TRBD1 matches at 9 bases. V lost 6 bases to trimming and J lost 4 bases; unmatched junction nucleotides: 9. Per the germline V gene, CDR1 is SGHTA and CDR2 is FQGNSA. The CDR3 length is 16 residues. CDR3 protein: CASRPNTGGRTGELFF. CDR3 bases: TGTGCCAGCAGACCAAATACAGGGGGCCGCACCGGGGAGCTGTTTTTT.

This clone has only a few counts. This chain connects TRBV5-4 to TRBJ2-1, with 11 bases that match TRBD1. The CDR3 runs 15 residues. V lost 5 bases and J lost 8; bases outside the gene matches: 9. Per germline, CDR1 SGHNT and CDR2 YYREEE (reference sequence). The CDR3 sequence is CASSLGQGVLDEQFF. CDR3 coding DNA: TGTGCCAGCAGTCTGGGACAGGGGGTATTGGATGAGCAGTTCTTC. Looking up the rest from reference TRBV5-4 and TRBJ2-1 gives the full variable domain: ETGVTQSPTHLIKTRGQQVTLRCSSQSGHNTVSWYQQALGQGPQFIFQYYREEENGRGNFPPRFSGLQFPNYSSELNVNALELDDSALYLCASSLGQGVLDEQFFGPGTRLTVL.

The rearrangement uses TRBV7-8 and TRBJ1-5; D is perhaps TRBD1 (5 bases). V lost 3 bases to trimming and J lost 4 bases, with 10 bases between them. The V gene's germline CDR1 is SGHVS and CDR2 FQNEAQ. The CDR3 is 14 amino acids. The CDR3 reads CASSFGGANQPQHF. CDR3 DNA: TGTGCCAGCAGCTTTGGAGGGGCAAATCAGCCCCAGCATTTT.

In this sample, this clone turned up once. The chain is built from TRBV5-1 and TRBJ2-7; D might be TRBD2 (6 bases). This CDR3 is built from 15 residues. Germline lookup yields CDR1 SGHRS and CDR2 YFSETQ. Trimming removed 2 bases from V and 6 bases from J, with 18 bases in between. The CDR3 coding sequence is TGCGCCAGCAGCTTCTCCGGGCTCGCGGGGAGCGAGCAGTACTTC. Its translation is CASSFSGLAGSEQYF. The full variable domain, rest sourced from reference TRBV5-1 and TRBJ2-7, is KAGVTQTPRYLIKTRGQQVTLSCSPISGHRSVSWYQQTPGQGLQFLFEYFSETQRNKGNFPGRFSGRQFSNSRSEMNVSTLELGDSALYLCASSFSGLAGSEQYFGPGTRLTVT.

The chain uses TRBV7-2 and TRBJ1-1; the D is unclear. CDR3 length equals 12 residues. Germline V CDR1 and CDR2: SGHTA, FQGNSA. Trimming stripped 6 bases from V and 9 bases from J, with 14 bases between. The CDR3 DNA sequence: TGTGCCAGCAGTTCCCGGGCGGGGAAAGCTTTCTTT. It translates to CASSSRAGKAFF. Filled out from reference TRBV7-2 and TRBJ1-1, the complete variable domain reads GAGVSQSPSNKVTEKGKDVELRCDPISGHTALYWYRQSLGQGLEFLIYFQGNSAPDKSGLPSDRFSAERTGGSVSTLTIQRTQQEDSAVYLCASSSRAGKAFFGQGTRLTVV.

This chain joins TRBV27 and TRBJ1-1, with 9 bases identical to TRBD1. With 6 bases clipped from V and 5 bases from J, the junction kept 10 bases outside the gene matches. This CDR3 is 15 amino acids long. CDR1 is MNHEY and CDR2 is SMNVEV in the germline V gene (reference sequence). The CDR3 bases are TGTGCCAGCAGCCGCAGACAGGGGGGAGGGACTGAAGCTTTCTTT. Translated: CASSRRQGGGTEAFF.

This rearrangement joins TRBV6-1 to TRBJ2-7; D is unresolved. Germline V gene lookup returns CDR1 MNHNS and CDR2 SASEGT. The CDR3 spans 13 residues. V lost 4 bases and J 4 bases, leaving 11 bases between the germline ends. CDR3 bases: TGTGCCAGCAGTGTTTACAGTGGGTACGAGCAGTACTTC. The encoded protein is CASSVYSGYEQYF.

This clone was detected a few times. The rearrangement joins TRBV6-6 to TRBJ1-2; perhaps TRBD1 as D (6 bases). This CDR3 has 15 amino acids. From germline, CDR1 is MNHNY and CDR2 SVGAGI (reference sequence). The ends were cut back, 4 bases at V and 0 bases at J, with 12 bases in the middle. CDR3 bases: TGTGCCAGCAGTTCGACAGGTTTCTCTAACTATGGCTACACCTTC. This sequence encodes CASSSTGFSNYGYTF.

V and J are TRBV6-5 and TRBJ2-1; weak D call: TRBD2 (6 bases). This CDR3 has 15 residues. Trimming shortened V by 8 bases and J by 0 bases, and 14 bases separated the two germline ends. The germline V gene has CDR1 MNHEY and CDR2 SVGAGI. DNA of the CDR3: TGTGCCAGCTACCGGGGGATTAGCTCCTACAATGAGCAGTTCTTC. Translating gives CASYRGISSYNEQFF.

This clone occurred once. V and J are TRBV7-8 and TRBJ1-3, with a tentative D call TRBD1 (6 bases). The V gene lost 3 bases and the J gene lost 2 bases, with 8 bases spanning the gap. This CDR3 spans 14 amino acids. Germline V CDR1 and CDR2: SGHVS, FQNEAQ. This CDR3 is CASSFRTAGNTIYF. CDR3 coding DNA: TGTGCCAGCAGCTTTCGGACAGCTGGAAACACCATATATTTT. Filled out from reference TRBV7-8 and TRBJ1-3, the complete variable domain reads GAGVSQSPRYKVAKRGQDVALRCDPISGHVSLFWYQQALGQGPEFLTYFQNEAQLDKSGLPSDRFFAERPEGSVSTLKIQRTQQEDSAVYLCASSFRTAGNTIYFGEGSWLTVV.